Listed below are T cell receptor beta chains from one sample, sequenced in a study of shared clonotypes between healthy human individuals. Generated by immunoSEQ multiplex PCR, the TCRdb table keeps only in-frame clones and is missing some. The data contain about 680,000 clones, about 90% of them singletons. Sequenced: naive CD8+ T cells sorted from blood. The receptors derive from a man younger than 45 in good health. Each CDR3 is given with its conserved first and last residue. Each record gives: CDR3 length, J gene, D gene, clone size, V gene, CDR3 DNA, CDR3 protein. D genes are given only for firm matches. The size of a clone is reported for some rows only, either as once, few or many, or as a class for expanded clones.

10,TRBJ2-3,.,.,TRBV7-9,TGTGCCACTATCACAGATACGCAGTATTTT,CATITDTQYF
14,TRBJ2-3,.,.,TRBV6-5,TGTGCCAGCAGCCACGGCCCCTCGGGAGATACGCAGTATTTT,CASSHGPSGDTQYF
11,TRBJ2-3,TRBD1,.,TRBV29-1,TGCAGCGTTGAATCCCGGGACAGCCAATATTTT,CSVESRDSQYF
15,TRBJ2-7,.,.,TRBV27,TGTGCCAGCAGTACTCTAGGGACGGGGAGTTACGAGCAGTACTTC,CASSTLGTGSYEQYF
16,TRBJ1-5,TRBD1,.,TRBV7-8,TGTGCCAGCAGCAAAGAAACCGGGACAGAGAATCAGCCCCAGCATTTT,CASSKETGTENQPQHF
15,TRBJ2-1,TRBD2,.,TRBV7-9,TGTGCCAGCAGCTTCTTGCTAGCGGGAAGCAATGAGCAGTTCTTC,CASSFLLAGSNEQFF
13,TRBJ1-1,.,.,TRBV5-6,TGTGCCAGCAGCTCAGGGATTAGTCCTGAAGCTTTCTTT,CASSSGISPEAFF
16,TRBJ2-1,.,.,TRBV21-1,TGTGCCAGCAGCTCACAGGTTTCTAGCGCCAACAATGAGCAGTTCTTC,CASSSQVSSANNEQFF
16,TRBJ2-2,TRBD2,.,TRBV4-1,TGCGCCAGCAGCCTTACTAGCGGAGCGAACACCGGGGAGCTGTTTTTT,CASSLTSGANTGELFF
14,TRBJ2-7,TRBD2,.,TRBV10-3,TGTGCCATCAGTGCTACGCGGGGGAGCTACGAGCAGTACTTC,CAISATRGSYEQYF
14,TRBJ2-7,.,once,TRBV5-5,TGTGCCAGCAGCTTGGTGCAGGGCACCTACGAGCAGTACTTC,CASSLVQGTYEQYF
15,TRBJ2-7,TRBD2,.,TRBV9,TGTGCCAGCAGCCCCGGGACTAGCGGAACCTACGAGCAGTACTTC,CASSPGTSGTYEQYF
15,TRBJ2-7,TRBD1,.,TRBV7-6,TGTGCCAGCAGCTCGGACAGGGCCGTCTCCTACGAGCAGTACTTC,CASSSDRAVSYEQYF
14,TRBJ2-6,.,.,TRBV27,TGTGCCAGCAGGATAGAAGCTGGGGCCAACGTCCTGACTTTC,CASRIEAGANVLTF
15,TRBJ2-3,TRBD2,.,TRBV5-1,TGCGCCAGCAGCGAAGGGACTAGCGATACAGATACGCAGTATTTT,CASSEGTSDTDTQYF
15,TRBJ2-1,TRBD2,.,TRBV10-3,TGTGCCATCAGTGATATGAGCGGGAGCGGACGCGAGCAGTTCTTC,CAISDMSGSGREQFF
12,TRBJ1-2,.,once,TRBV30,TGTGCCTGGACAGGGGTTCACTATGGCTACACCTTC,CAWTGVHYGYTF
15,TRBJ1-4,.,.,TRBV14,TGTGCCAGCAGCCCTTCACATTGGACTAATGAAAAACTGTTTTTT,CASSPSHWTNEKLFF
16,TRBJ2-7,.,once,TRBV9,TGTGCCAGCAGCGTAGGGCCGGAGGCGGATACGGGGGAGCAGTACTTC,CASSVGPEADTGEQYF
15,TRBJ1-2,TRBD1,.,TRBV4-1,TGCGCCAGCAGCTACGAGCGGACAGGCAACTATGGCTACACCTTC,CASSYERTGNYGYTF
15,TRBJ1-1,.,.,TRBV6-1,TGTGCCAGCAGAATTTACAGAGGGCTAAGACTTGAAGCTTTCTTT,CASRIYRGLRLEAFF
15,TRBJ2-1,.,.,TRBV5-1,TGCGCCAGCAGCTTCCGAGGGAGCGGAGCGGATGAGCAGTTCTTC,CASSFRGSGADEQFF
12,TRBJ2-1,.,once,TRBV2,TGTGCCAGCACTGTACTTGGCAATGAGCAGTTCTTC,CASTVLGNEQFF
16,TRBJ1-4,.,.,TRBV7-8,TGTGCCAGCAGCTTAGCGGTCATTACAACTAATGAAAAACTGTTTTTT,CASSLAVITTNEKLFF
16,TRBJ2-1,.,once,TRBV7-8,TGTGCCAGCAGCAAAGGGCAAGCGCTGGACTACAATGAGCAGTTCTTC,CASSKGQALDYNEQFF